Given below is one TCR beta chain in context. Repertoires were generated with immunoSEQ multiplex PCR, while TCRdb's copy carries only in-frame clones and drops some. The data contain about 1.5 million clones, 96% of them singletons. Between the trimmed V and J ends, which lost 1 base and 0 bases, there was a span of 22 bases. Germline CDR1 reads KGHSH; CDR2 reads LQKENI. This CDR3 spans 20 amino acids. This entry comes from a study of shared clonotypes between healthy human individuals. The origin of this receptor is a young man in good health. The rearrangement links TRBV18 to TRBJ1-5; D call uncertain. The sequencing input was naive CD4+ T cells sorted from blood. Noted subset: CD45RA+ positively selected. As DNA, the CDR3 is TGTGCCAGCTCACCACAACCGGGCAGTGATTACGAAAATAGCAATCAGCCCCAGCATTTT. Its translation is CASSPQPGSDYENSNQPQHF.